The clone carrying this T cell receptor (beta chain) was counted many times. What it recognizes is unknown. One entry per CDR3 protein results from TCRdb running MiXCR on the 5' RACE reads. The sample carries 250,000 to 300,000 distinct CDR3 sequences, approximately 10% recorded once. This entry is derived from a study of T cells after yellow fever vaccination. Study results and limitations: Weaker overall, the secondary response nonetheless peaked faster (day 5 versus 15).

V lost 2 bases to trimming and J lost 5 bases, with 19 bases between them. The CDR3 is 16 residues long. CDR1 is KGHSH, CDR2 LQKENI, per germline. The chain links TRBV18 to TRBJ2-7; a weak D match, TRBD2 (7 bases). The specimen was CD4+ T cells sorted from PBMCs, collected 5 days after the yellow fever booster vaccination. The sequence was obtained from a man younger than 35 who received the YFV17D yellow fever vaccine. The CDR3 nucleotides are TGTGCCAGCTCACCAGGTGTCGGAAGGGGGGGAGACGAGCAGTACTTC. Protein product: CASSPGVGRGGDEQYF.